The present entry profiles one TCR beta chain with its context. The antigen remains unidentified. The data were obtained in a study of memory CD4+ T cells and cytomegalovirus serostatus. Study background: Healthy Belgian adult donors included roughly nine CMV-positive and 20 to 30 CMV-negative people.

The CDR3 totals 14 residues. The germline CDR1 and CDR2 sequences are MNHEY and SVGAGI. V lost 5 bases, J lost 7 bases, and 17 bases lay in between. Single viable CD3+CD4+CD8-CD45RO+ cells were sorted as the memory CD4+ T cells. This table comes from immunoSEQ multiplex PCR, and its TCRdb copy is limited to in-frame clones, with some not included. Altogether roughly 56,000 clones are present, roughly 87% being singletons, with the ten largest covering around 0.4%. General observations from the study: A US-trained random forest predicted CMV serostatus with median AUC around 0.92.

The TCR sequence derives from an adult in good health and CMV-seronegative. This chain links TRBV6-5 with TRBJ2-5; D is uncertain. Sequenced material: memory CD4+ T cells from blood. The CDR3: CASSQLKTRGTQYF. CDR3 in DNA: TGTGCCAGCAGTCAGCTGAAGACAAGAGGGACCCAGTACTTC.